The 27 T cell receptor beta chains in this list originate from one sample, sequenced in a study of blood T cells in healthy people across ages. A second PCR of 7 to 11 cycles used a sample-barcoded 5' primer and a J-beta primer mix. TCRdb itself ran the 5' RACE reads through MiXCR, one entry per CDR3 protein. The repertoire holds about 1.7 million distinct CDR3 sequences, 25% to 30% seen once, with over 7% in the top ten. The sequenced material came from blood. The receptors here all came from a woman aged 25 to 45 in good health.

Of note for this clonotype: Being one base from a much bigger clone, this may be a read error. CDR3 in DNA: TGTGCCAGCACCCCCTCGGGACAGGGTAGGGATGAGCAGTTCTTC. Translated, it gives CASTPSGQGRDEQFF. V and J are TRBV7-9 and TRBJ2-1; 9 bases agree with TRBD1. V was clipped by 7 bases and J by 8 bases; unmatched bases: 12. Germline CDR1 is SEHNR and CDR2 is FQNEAQ (reference sequence). The CDR3 loop spans 15 amino acids.

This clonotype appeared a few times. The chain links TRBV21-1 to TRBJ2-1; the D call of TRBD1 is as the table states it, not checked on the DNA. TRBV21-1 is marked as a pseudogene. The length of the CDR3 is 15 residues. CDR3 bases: TGTGCCCGAGGAGGGGACAGATGTTCCTACAATGAGCAGTTCTTC. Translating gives CARGGDRCSYNEQFF.

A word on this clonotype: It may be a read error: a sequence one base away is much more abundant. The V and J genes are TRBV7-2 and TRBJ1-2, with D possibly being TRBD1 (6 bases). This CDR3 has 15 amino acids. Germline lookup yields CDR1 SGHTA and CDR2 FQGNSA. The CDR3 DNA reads TGTGCCGGCAGCTTGGATCCCGGGACACTCTATGGCTACACCTTC. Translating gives CAGSLDPGTLYGYTF.

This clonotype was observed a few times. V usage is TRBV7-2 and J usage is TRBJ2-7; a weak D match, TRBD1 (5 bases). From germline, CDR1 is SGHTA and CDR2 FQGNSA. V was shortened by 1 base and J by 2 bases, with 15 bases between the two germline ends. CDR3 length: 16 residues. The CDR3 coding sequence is TGTGCCAGCAGCTTAGGGGGCAGGGTGATTACCTACGAGCAGTACTTC. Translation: CASSLGGRVITYEQYF.

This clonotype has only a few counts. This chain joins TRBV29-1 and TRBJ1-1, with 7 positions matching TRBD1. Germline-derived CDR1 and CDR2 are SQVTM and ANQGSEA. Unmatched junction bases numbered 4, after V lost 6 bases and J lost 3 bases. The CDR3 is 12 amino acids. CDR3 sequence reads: CSVTTGDTEAFF. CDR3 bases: TGCAGCGTCACCACAGGGGACACTGAAGCTTTCTTT.

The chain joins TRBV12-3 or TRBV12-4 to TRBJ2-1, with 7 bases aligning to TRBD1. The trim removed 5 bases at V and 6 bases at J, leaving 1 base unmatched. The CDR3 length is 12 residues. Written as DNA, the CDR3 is TGTGCCAGCAGTGACAGGGTCAATGAGCAGTTCTTC. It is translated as CASSDRVNEQFF.

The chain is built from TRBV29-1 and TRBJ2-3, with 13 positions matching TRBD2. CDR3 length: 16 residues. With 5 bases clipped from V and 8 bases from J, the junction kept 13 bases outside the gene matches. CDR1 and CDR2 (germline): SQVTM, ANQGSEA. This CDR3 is CSVTGLAGVPSVTQYF. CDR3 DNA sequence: TGCAGCGTTACAGGACTAGCGGGAGTGCCGTCTGTTACGCAGTATTTT.

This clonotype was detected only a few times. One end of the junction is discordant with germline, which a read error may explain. CDR3 sequence reads: CASSYGQVDRENTRYF. The CDR3 bases are TGTGCCAGCAGCTATGGCCAAGTGGACAGGGAAAACACCAGATATTTT. The chain combines TRBV7-9 with TRBJ1-3; 8 bases are shared with TRBD1. Germline lookup yields CDR1 SEHNR and CDR2 FQNEAQ (reference sequence). The length of the CDR3 is 16 residues.

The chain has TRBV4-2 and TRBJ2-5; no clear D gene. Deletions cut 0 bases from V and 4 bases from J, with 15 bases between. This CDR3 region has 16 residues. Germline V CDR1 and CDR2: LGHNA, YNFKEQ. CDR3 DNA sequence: TGTGCCAGCAGCCAAGAAGGGTTGGGTAGAAGAGAGACCCAGTACTTC. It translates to CASSQEGLGRRETQYF.

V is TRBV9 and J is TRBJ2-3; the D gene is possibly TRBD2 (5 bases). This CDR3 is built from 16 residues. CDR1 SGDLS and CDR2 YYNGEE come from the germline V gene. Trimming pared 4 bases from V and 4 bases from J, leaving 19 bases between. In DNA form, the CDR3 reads TGTGCCAGCAGCCCATCCGGGCCGGCGGGCGCAGATACGCAGTATTTT. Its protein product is CASSPSGPAGADTQYF.

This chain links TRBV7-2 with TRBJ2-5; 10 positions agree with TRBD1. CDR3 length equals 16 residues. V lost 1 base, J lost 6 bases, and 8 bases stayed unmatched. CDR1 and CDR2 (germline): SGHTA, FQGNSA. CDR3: CASSLVAGQGGKTQYF. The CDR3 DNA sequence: TGTGCCAGCAGCTTAGTGGCCGGACAGGGGGGAAAGACCCAGTACTTC.

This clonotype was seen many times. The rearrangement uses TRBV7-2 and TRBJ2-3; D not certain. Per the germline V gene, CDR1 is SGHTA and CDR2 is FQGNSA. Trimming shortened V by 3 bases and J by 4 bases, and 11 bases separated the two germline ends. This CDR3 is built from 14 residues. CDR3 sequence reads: CASSFLADSDTQYF. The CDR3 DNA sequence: TGTGCCAGCAGCTTCCTCGCCGACTCAGATACGCAGTATTTT.

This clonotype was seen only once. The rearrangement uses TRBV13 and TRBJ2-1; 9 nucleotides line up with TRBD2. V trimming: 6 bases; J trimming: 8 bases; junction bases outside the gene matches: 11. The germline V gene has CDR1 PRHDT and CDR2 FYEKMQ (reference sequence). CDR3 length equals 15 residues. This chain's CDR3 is CASRDSGTSFYEQFF. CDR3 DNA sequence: TGTGCCAGCAGAGATTCCGGGACTAGCTTTTATGAGCAGTTCTTC.

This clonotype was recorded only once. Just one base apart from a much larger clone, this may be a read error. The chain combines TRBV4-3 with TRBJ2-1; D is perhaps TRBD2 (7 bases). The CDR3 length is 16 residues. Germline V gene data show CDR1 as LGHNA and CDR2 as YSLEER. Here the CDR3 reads CAGSQGGGRTYNEQFF. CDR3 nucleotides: TGCGCCGGCAGCCAAGGGGGAGGGCGGACCTACAATGAGCAGTTCTTC.

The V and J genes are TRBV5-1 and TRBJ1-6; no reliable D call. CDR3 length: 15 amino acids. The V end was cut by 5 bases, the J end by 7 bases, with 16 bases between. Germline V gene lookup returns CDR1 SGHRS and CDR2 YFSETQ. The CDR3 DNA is TGCGCCAGCAGAGCAAGGGAACGGAGAAATTCACCCCTCCACTTT. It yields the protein CASRARERRNSPLHF.

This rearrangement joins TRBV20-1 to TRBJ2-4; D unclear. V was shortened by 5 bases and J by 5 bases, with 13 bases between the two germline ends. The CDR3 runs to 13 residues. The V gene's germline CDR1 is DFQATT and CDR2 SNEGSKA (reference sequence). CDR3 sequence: CSAERLYQNIQYF. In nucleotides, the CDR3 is TGCAGTGCTGAGAGGTTGTACCAAAACATTCAGTACTTC.

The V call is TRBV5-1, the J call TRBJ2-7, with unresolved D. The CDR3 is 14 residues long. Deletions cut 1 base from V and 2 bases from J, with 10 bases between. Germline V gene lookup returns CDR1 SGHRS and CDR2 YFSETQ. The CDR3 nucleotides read TGCGCCAGCAGCTTGTCTGACCTAACCTACGAGCAGTACTTC. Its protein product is CASSLSDLTYEQYF.

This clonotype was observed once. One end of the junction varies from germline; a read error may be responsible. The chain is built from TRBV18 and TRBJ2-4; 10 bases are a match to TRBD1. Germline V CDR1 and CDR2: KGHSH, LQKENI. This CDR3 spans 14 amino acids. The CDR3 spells CVSSPTSDRGIQYF. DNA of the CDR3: TGTGTCAGCTCACCAACCTCGGACAGGGGGATTCAGTACTTC. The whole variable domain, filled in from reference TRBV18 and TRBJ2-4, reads NAGVMQNPRHLVRRRGQEARLRCSPMKGHSHVYWYRQLPEEGLKFMVYLQKENIIDESGMPKERFSAEFPKEGPSILRIQQVVRGDSAAYFCVSSPTSDRGIQYFGAGTRLSVL.

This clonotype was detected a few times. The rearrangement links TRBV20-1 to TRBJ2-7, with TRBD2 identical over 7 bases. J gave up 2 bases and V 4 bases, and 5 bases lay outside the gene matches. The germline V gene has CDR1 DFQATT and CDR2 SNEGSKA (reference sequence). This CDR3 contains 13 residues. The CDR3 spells CSATRAGTYEQYF. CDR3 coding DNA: TGCAGTGCTACGAGAGCGGGGACCTACGAGCAGTACTTC.

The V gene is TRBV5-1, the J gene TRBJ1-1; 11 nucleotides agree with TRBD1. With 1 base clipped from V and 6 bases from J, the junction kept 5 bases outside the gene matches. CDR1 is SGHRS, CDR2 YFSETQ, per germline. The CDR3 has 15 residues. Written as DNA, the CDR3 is TGCGCCAGCAGCTTGCAGGGACAGGGGGAGGCTGAAGCTTTCTTT. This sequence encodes CASSLQGQGEAEAFF.

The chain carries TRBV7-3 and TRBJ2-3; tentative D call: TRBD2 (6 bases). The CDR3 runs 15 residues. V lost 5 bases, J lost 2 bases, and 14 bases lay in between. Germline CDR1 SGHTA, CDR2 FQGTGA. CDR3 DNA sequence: TGTGCCAGCAGCGTCGGACTACCTCCCACAGATACGCAGTATTTT. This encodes CASSVGLPPTDTQYF.

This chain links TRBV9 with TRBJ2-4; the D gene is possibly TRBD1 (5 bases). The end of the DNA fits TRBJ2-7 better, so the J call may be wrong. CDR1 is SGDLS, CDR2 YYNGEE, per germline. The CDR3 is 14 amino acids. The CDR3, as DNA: TGTGCCAGCAGCGTAGGGCAGGGTCCCCACGAGCAGTACTTC. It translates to CASSVGQGPHEQYF.

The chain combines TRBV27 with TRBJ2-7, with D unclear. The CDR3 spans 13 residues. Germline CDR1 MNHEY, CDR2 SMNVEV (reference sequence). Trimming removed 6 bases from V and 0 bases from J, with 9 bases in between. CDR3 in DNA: TGTGCCAGCAGCCGTGTCTTCTCCTACGAGCAGTACTTC. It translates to CASSRVFSYEQYF.

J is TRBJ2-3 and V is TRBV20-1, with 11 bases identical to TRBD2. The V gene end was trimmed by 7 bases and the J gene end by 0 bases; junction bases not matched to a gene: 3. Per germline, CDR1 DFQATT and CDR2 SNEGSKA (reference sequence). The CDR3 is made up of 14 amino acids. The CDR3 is CSGGTSGSTDTQYF. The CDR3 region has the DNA TGCAGTGGCGGGACTAGCGGTAGCACAGATACGCAGTATTTT.

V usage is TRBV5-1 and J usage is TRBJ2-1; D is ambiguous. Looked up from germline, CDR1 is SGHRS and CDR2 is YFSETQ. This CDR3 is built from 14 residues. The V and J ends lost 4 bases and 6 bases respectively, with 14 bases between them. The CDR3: CASSQTSDPNEQFF. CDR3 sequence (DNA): TGCGCCAGCAGCCAAACTTCGGACCCCAATGAGCAGTTCTTC.

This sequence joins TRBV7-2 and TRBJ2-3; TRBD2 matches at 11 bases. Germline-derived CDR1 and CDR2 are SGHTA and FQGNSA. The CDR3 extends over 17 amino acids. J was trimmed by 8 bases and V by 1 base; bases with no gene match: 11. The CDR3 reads CASSLGGLASGRPTQYF. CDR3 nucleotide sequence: TGTGCCAGCAGCTTAGGAGGGTTGGCTAGCGGGAGGCCTACGCAGTATTTT.

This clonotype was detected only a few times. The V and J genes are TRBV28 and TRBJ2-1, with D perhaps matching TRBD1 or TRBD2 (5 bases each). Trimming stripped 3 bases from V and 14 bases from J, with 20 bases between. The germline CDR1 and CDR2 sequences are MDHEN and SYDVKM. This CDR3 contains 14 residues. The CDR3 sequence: CASSFRVPPGREFF. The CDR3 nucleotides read TGTGCCAGCAGTTTCCGCGTCCCTCCAGGGCGGGAGTTCTTC.